Below, 8 T cell receptor beta chains from the same sample are listed, as sequenced in a study of cytomegalovirus exposure and HLA in healthy donors. Generated by immunoSEQ multiplex PCR, the TCRdb table keeps only in-frame clones and is missing some. The data show 90,000 to 150,000 clones, with over 75% seen just once and roughly 6% held by the top ten. The sample taken for sequencing was PBMCs. The receptors derive from a woman younger than 35 in good health and CMV-seropositive.

This chain joins TRBV6-5 and TRBJ2-3; D gene unclear. CDR1 is MNHEY and CDR2 is SVGAGI in the germline V gene. Trimming shortened V by 5 bases and J by 2 bases, and 8 bases separated the two germline ends. CDR3 length equals 13 residues. For the CDR3, the DNA is TGTGCCAGCAGTAAGAGATACACAGATACGCAGTATTTT. It translates to CASSKRYTDTQYF.

The genes are TRBV9 and TRBJ1-1; 12 nucleotides align to TRBD1. This CDR3 is built from 16 residues. The V and J ends lost 4 bases and 2 bases, in that order; junction bases with no gene match: 6. Germline CDR1 and CDR2: SGDLS and YYNGEE. The CDR3 spells CASSPGQGAGNTEAFF. In nucleotides, the CDR3 is TGTGCCAGCAGCCCGGGACAGGGGGCTGGAAACACTGAAGCTTTCTTT.

This clone was recorded once. The CDR3 is CASSRDRGGGYTF. Written as DNA, the CDR3 is TGTGCCAGCAGCCGGGACAGGGGAGGTGGCTACACCTTC. The genes are TRBV13 and TRBJ1-2; 10 bases match TRBD1. This CDR3 contains 13 residues. Losses at the gene ends were 5 bases for V and 7 bases for J; bases not matched to a gene: 4. In germline, CDR1 is PRHDT, CDR2 FYEKMQ (reference sequence).

The chain joins TRBV7-9 to TRBJ1-2; no firm D call. V was cut by 6 bases and J by 6 bases, with 8 bases left in between. The germline V gene has CDR1 SEHNR and CDR2 FQNEAQ (reference sequence). The CDR3 totals 11 residues. CDR3 sequence: CASSRGDGYTF. The DNA of the CDR3 is TGTGCCAGCAGTCGGGGAGATGGCTACACCTTC.

This sequence joins TRBV20-1 and TRBJ1-2; D is possibly TRBD1 (6 bases). Germline V gene sequence: CDR1 DFQATT, CDR2 SNEGSKA (reference sequence). This CDR3 contains 9 residues. Between the trimmed V and J ends, which lost 3 bases and 14 bases, there was a span of 10 bases. This CDR3 is CSARAGETF. The CDR3 DNA sequence: TGCAGTGCTAGGGCAGGGGAAACCTTC.

This clone is a singleton in its sample. The chain has TRBV5-1 and TRBJ2-6, with D maybe TRBD1 (6 bases). V was trimmed by 1 base and J by 4 bases, leaving 12 bases between them. Germline V CDR1 and CDR2: SGHRS, YFSETQ. There are 16 residues in the CDR3. The CDR3 DNA is TGCGCCAGCAGCTTGATGACAGGTTCGGGGGCCAACGTCCTGACTTTC. As protein: CASSLMTGSGANVLTF.

V is TRBV4-3 and J is TRBJ2-7, with 8 bases fitting TRBD1. V lost 2 bases and J lost 7; bases outside the gene matches: 10. Germline V gene lookup returns CDR1 LGHNA and CDR2 YSLEER. This CDR3 is built from 15 residues. The CDR3, as DNA: TGCGCCAGCAGCCAACGAGCCGGGACAGGTTGGGAGCAGTACTTC. Protein sequence: CASSQRAGTGWEQYF.

This sequence joins TRBV7-3 and TRBJ2-1; D might be TRBD2 (6 bases). CDR3 size: 15 residues. Trimming shortened V by 1 base and J by 7 bases, and 14 bases separated the two germline ends. Looked up from germline, CDR1 is SGHTA and CDR2 is FQGTGA. Here the CDR3 DNA reads TGTGCCAGCAGCTTAATAGGAGGGCCAAGGAATGAGCAGTTCTTC. This sequence encodes CASSLIGGPRNEQFF.